Listed here are 4 T cell receptor beta chains from one sample, sequenced in a study of T cells in Graves' hyperthyroidism and ophthalmopathy. The TCR beta CDR3 regions underwent amplification using RNA transcripts as the source. RT-PCR in the first round (using the HTBI primer set) targeted the TCR CDR3. One entry per CDR3 protein results from TCRdb running MiXCR on the multiplex PCR reads. The sample lists some 300,000 distinct CDR3 sequences, roughly 13% occurring once. The sample taken for sequencing was blood. Receptors were obtained from a woman in her thirties or forties with Graves' hyperthyroidism.

V gene TRBV4-1 combines with J gene TRBJ1-5; unclear D gene. This CDR3 has 14 residues. V was pared by 0 bases and J by 7 bases, with 10 bases between. Germline CDR1 is MGHRA and CDR2 is YSYEKL. The CDR3 loop is CASSQESRRQPQHF. For the CDR3, the DNA is TGCGCCAGCAGCCAAGAATCGAGAAGGCAGCCCCAGCATTTT.

This clonotype came up many times. V is TRBV10-3 and J is TRBJ1-2, with D hard to call. V was clipped by 4 bases and J by 4 bases, with 4 bases between them. Germline assignment: CDR1 ENHRY and CDR2 SYGVKD. The CDR3 runs 11 residues. CDR3 amino acids: CAISGTYGYTF. CDR3 bases: TGTGCCATCAGTGGGACCTATGGCTACACCTTC.

At least ten counts were recorded for this clonotype. The rearrangement uses TRBV12-3 or TRBV12-4 and TRBJ2-7; 7 bases match TRBD2. CDR3 size: 15 residues. With 5 bases clipped from V and 2 bases from J, the junction kept 9 bases outside the gene matches. The CDR3 nucleotides read TGTGCCAGCAGTCGCACTCCTGCGGGGGCCTACGAGCAGTACTTC. This translates into CASSRTPAGAYEQYF.

Of note for this clonotype: One base away lies a much larger clone, so this may be a sequencing read error. The chain carries TRBV2 and TRBJ2-5, with D perhaps TRBD1 (5 bases). The CDR3 covers 12 residues. V was cut by 11 bases and J by 4 bases, with 14 bases left in between. The V gene's germline CDR1 is SNHLY and CDR2 FYNNEI. CDR3 protein: CASTVRPETQYF. The CDR3 region has the DNA TGTGCCTCGACAGTTAGGCCAGAGACCCAGTACTTC.